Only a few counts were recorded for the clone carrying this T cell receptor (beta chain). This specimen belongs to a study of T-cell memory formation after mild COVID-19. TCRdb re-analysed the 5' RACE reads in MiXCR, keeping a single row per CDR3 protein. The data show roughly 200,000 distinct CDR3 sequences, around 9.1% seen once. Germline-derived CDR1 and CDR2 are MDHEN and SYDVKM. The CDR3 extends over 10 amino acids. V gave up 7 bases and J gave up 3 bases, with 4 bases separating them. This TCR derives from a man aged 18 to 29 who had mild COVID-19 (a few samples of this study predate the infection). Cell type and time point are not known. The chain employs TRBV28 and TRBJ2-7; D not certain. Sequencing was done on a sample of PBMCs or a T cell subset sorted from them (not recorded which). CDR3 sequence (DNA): TGTGCCAGCAAGCTCTACGAGCAGTACTTC. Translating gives CASKLYEQYF.